This TCR beta chain originates from a study of T cells after yellow fever vaccination (dated by TCRdb to about 2019). For the study in its entirety: The SMART-Seq v4 Ultra Low Input RNA kit was used to prepare libraries from fractions with low cell numbers. Two healthy male donors, one aged 18 to 30 and one aged 30 to 40 years, made up the cohort. To follow T-cell clones before and after primary and booster YFV17D yellow fever vaccination, bulk TCR alpha and beta repertoires were sequenced over time. Bulk PBMC replicates and cell subsets were isolated from blood drawn at multiple timepoints before and after both primary and secondary immunization. Here is what the overall study found, with its caveats: The secondary T-cell response was found to be weaker but faster than the primary response, with a peak reached on day 5 rather than on day 15. A small fraction of clonotypes appeared in both the CD4 and CD8 compartments, likely as a result of convergent recombination. Computational filtering was needed because FACS-sorted repertoires could contain abundant contaminating clonotypes from the bulk population. Most clones expanded after primary vaccination (almost 97% of CD4 and 88% of CD8) were re-detected after the booster, suggesting that broad memory maintenance occurred. Because only a couple of donors were included in the study, the extent to which the findings can be generalized is limited.

TCR cDNA was synthesized by 5'RACE template switching, which introduced a universal primer site and unique molecular identifiers. Priming of cDNA synthesis was performed from both the TCR alpha and TCR beta constant segments. Library amplification used two PCR steps, and the second PCR step added sample barcodes and sequencing adapters. Sequencing of the libraries was done on either Illumina HiSeq 2500 (2x100 bp) or NovaSeq (2x150 bp). In the source study's methods: MIGEC was used to demultiplex reads and collapse the reads into UMI consensus sequences, and MiXCR was used for V(D)J alignment. Using edgeR on replicate PBMC samples, clonotypes were called vaccine-responding if FDR was below 0.01 and the log2 fold change was above 5 up to day 15. CD4 or CD8 identity was assigned to each bulk clonotype according to whether the clonotype was present at higher abundance in the sequenced CD4 repertoire or the sequenced CD8 repertoire. TCRdb took the public reads, trimmed them with fastp at Q25, ran MiXCR for clone calling and kept in-frame beta chains. Duplicate CDR3 protein sequences are folded into a single record with the most common DNA and genes. The V and J calls were not made by the authors but by TCRdb's processing. This sample gives 230,000 or so distinct CDR3 sequences in total; approximately 6.8% of them show up just once. About 1% of the sample belongs to the ten largest clones.

The CDR3 covers 13 residues, taking in both the cysteine and the phenylalanine. Only the CDR3 portion is preserved as DNA: 39 bases, with reading frame beginning at the first base. V and J lose 6 bases and 1 base, and a span of 9 bases separates them. According to the germline V gene, CDR1 reads MNHNS and CDR2 reads SASEGT. As to this clonotype: Its antigen remains unidentified. No much larger clone is present one base from it, and per-base qualities are unavailable.

The sample's treatment or condition label, decoded: live attenuated yellow fever vaccine strain. PBMCs were isolated from peripheral blood using a standard Ficoll-Paque protocol. Dynabeads CD4 and CD8 positive selection kits were used to isolate the CD4 and CD8 T-cell fractions. TriZol was used to extract RNA from bulk PBMCs, CD4 and CD8 fractions, and dextramer-positive and dextramer-negative fractions. This sequence uses TRBV6-1 and TRBJ1-1; the D gene is perhaps TRBD1, on 5 matching bases. The sequencing here drew on CD4+ T cells sorted from PBMCs, taken on the day of the yellow fever booster vaccination. This TCR was sampled from a man aged 30 to 45 who received the YFV17D yellow fever vaccine. The CDR3 protein: CASRRDANTEAFF. The nucleotide sequence reads as follows: TGTGCCAGCAGACGGGACGCGAACACTGAAGCTTTCTTT.